A single sample is the source of the 32 T cell receptor beta chains below, sequenced in a study of blood T cell repertoires in COVID-19. TCRdb keeps only in-frame clones here, not all; method: immunoSEQ multiplex PCR. This table holds over 150,000 clones, just over 85% found once. The sequencing sample was made of PBMCs or T cells enriched from blood (not recorded which). Receptor source: a young woman who had recovered from COVID-19.

DNA of the CDR3: TGTGCCAGCACCCAGGGACAGAATAATTCACCCCTCCACTTT. Translated, it gives CASTQGQNNSPLHF. The chain carries TRBV28 and TRBJ1-6; TRBD1 matches at 7 bases. The CDR3 runs 14 residues. Germline V gene data show CDR1 as MDHEN and CDR2 as SYDVKM. The V and J ends lost 7 bases and 5 bases, in that order; junction bases with no gene match: 5.

The CDR3 region is CASSLGGTAQETQYF. CDR3 coding DNA: TGCGCCAGCAGCTTGGGCGGGACAGCCCAAGAGACCCAGTACTTC. This sequence joins TRBV5-1 and TRBJ2-5; the D gene is possibly TRBD1 (7 bases). Germline values: CDR1 SGHRS, CDR2 YFSETQ. With 0 bases removed from V and 1 base from J, the gap between germline ends came to 10 bases. The CDR3 covers 15 residues.

The V and J genes are TRBV7-2 and TRBJ1-5, with 8 bases fitting TRBD1. This CDR3 contains 15 residues. From germline, CDR1 is SGHTA and CDR2 FQGNSA. V was clipped by 3 bases and J by 5 bases; unmatched bases: 6. The CDR3 region has the DNA TGTGCCAGCAGCTTCGACAGGGGAGGCCATCAGCCCCAGCATTTT. Translating gives CASSFDRGGHQPQHF.

This clone was detected once. The J gene is TRBJ1-2, the V gene TRBV5-1, with TRBD1 matching 9 bases. The V gene's germline CDR1 is SGHRS and CDR2 YFSETQ. This CDR3 is built from 14 residues. With 4 bases clipped from V and 5 bases from J, the junction kept 6 bases outside the gene matches. The CDR3 loop is CASSGPGTGYGYTF. The CDR3, as DNA: TGCGCCAGCAGCGGTCCCGGGACAGGGTATGGCTACACCTTC.

The J gene is TRBJ1-4, the V gene TRBV6-9; 7 bases are a match to TRBD1. The CDR3 loop spans 16 amino acids. The germline V gene encodes CDR1 MNHGY and CDR2 SVAAGI. J lost 7 bases, V lost 6 bases, and 14 bases had no gene match. In DNA form, the CDR3 reads TGTGCCAGCAGCTTACCTCAGACAGGGACCAGTGAAAAACTGTTTTTT. It encodes CASSLPQTGTSEKLFF.

V is TRBV4-1 and J is TRBJ2-7; 10 bases map to TRBD1. After removal of 1 base from V and 2 bases from J, the junction contained 8 bases not matched to a gene. The CDR3 runs 17 residues. CDR1 MGHRA and CDR2 YSYEKL come from the germline V gene. DNA of the CDR3: TGCGCCAGCAGCCAAGGGGTAGGGACAGGGGTAACCTACGAGCAGTACTTC. This translates into CASSQGVGTGVTYEQYF.

The V gene is TRBV2, the J gene TRBJ1-2, with D maybe TRBD1 (6 bases). Trimming took off 8 bases at V and 6 bases at J, with 16 bases between the two ends. The CDR3 sequence is 13 residues long. The V gene's germline CDR1 is SNHLY and CDR2 FYNNEI. In DNA form, the CDR3 reads TGTGCCAGCTTATGGGGGCTGCGGGATGGCTACACCTTC. Residues: CASLWGLRDGYTF. The entire variable domain, with the rest obtained from reference TRBV2 and TRBJ1-2, is as follows: EPEVTQTPSHQVTQMGQEVILRCVPISNHLYFYWYRQILGQKVEFLVSFYNNEISEKSEIFDDQFSVERPDGSNFTLKIRSTKLEDSAMYFCASLWGLRDGYTFGSGTRLTVV.

This clone was seen a few times. The chain joins TRBV14 to TRBJ2-2; 13 nucleotides agree with TRBD2. Per germline, CDR1 SGHDN and CDR2 FVKESK. CDR3 length: 17 residues. The trim removed 4 bases at V and 5 bases at J, leaving 7 bases unmatched. In DNA, the CDR3 is TGTGCCAGCAGCCGCCCACTAGCGGGGGGGCGAACCGGGGAGCTGTTTTTT. It codes for CASSRPLAGGRTGELFF.

V gene TRBV19 combines with J gene TRBJ1-4; 8 nucleotides line up with TRBD1. Germline trimming cut 4 bases from V and 8 bases from J; bases unmatched to any gene: 15. Germline values: CDR1 LNHDA, CDR2 SQIVND (reference sequence). The CDR3 contains 17 residues. The CDR3 DNA is TGTGCCAGTAGTACACTCCCGAAGGACAGGGACGGCGAAAAACTGTTTTTT. Translated: CASSTLPKDRDGEKLFF.

This chain joins TRBV10-1 and TRBJ2-7, with 12 bases aligning to TRBD2. Unmatched junction bases numbered 2, after V lost 2 bases and J lost 3 bases. There are 15 residues in the CDR3. The germline V gene encodes CDR1 WNHNN and CDR2 SYGVQD (reference sequence). In DNA form, the CDR3 reads TGCGCCAGCAGTGAGCTAGCGGGGGGGGACTACGAGCAGTACTTC. It is translated as CASSELAGGDYEQYF.

This chain joins TRBV9 and TRBJ2-1; TRBD2 matches at 9 bases. This CDR3 contains 16 residues. Germline V gene data show CDR1 as SGDLS and CDR2 as YYNGEE. The V segment lost 2 bases and the J segment 6 bases; nucleotides outside the gene matches: 9. The CDR3 reads CASSVSTGTSFNEQFF. CDR3 DNA: TGTGCCAGCAGCGTTTCAACCGGGACTAGCTTCAATGAGCAGTTCTTC. Looking up the rest from reference TRBV9 and TRBJ2-1 gives the full variable domain: DSGVTQTPKHLITATGQRVTLRCSPRSGDLSVYWYQQSLDQGLQFLIQYYNGEERAKGNILERFSAQQFPDLHSELNLSSLELGDSALYFCASSVSTGTSFNEQFFGPGTRLTVL.

The chain joins TRBV7-3 to TRBJ1-6; tentatively, D is TRBD1 (5 bases). The germline V gene encodes CDR1 SGHTA and CDR2 FQGTGA. This CDR3 region has 14 residues. Trimming removed 5 bases from V and 3 bases from J, with 8 bases in between. CDR3 residues: CASSRDSYNSPLHF. CDR3 DNA: TGTGCCAGCAGCCGAGACAGCTATAATTCACCCCTCCACTTT.

The DNA for the CDR3 is TGCGCCAGCAGCCAATCCCTCACTAGCGGGGGCGAAAGCTCCTACAATGAGCAGTTCTTC. It translates to CASSQSLTSGGESSYNEQFF. The chain combines TRBV4-3 with TRBJ2-1; 11 positions match TRBD2. The V gene end was trimmed by 2 bases and the J gene end by 0 bases; junction bases not matched to a gene: 12. The CDR3 is 20 residues long. The germline CDR1 and CDR2 sequences are LGHNA and YSLEER.

V and J are TRBV25-1 and TRBJ1-1; no reliable D call. CDR1 and CDR2 from the germline V gene are MGHDK and SYGVNS. The CDR3 consists of 11 residues. V was pared by 7 bases and J by 9 bases, with 12 bases between. DNA of the CDR3: TGTGCCAGCATTATGGGCATACAAGCTTTCTTT. Amino acids: CASIMGIQAFF.

This chain links TRBV6-2 or TRBV6-3 with TRBJ2-1; tentative D call: TRBD1 (5 bases). The CDR3 runs to 15 residues. Trimming took 0 bases from V and 3 from J, leaving 9 bases between them. Germline CDR1 and CDR2: MNHEY and SVGEGT. The CDR3 loop is CASSYSLTGYNEQFF. In DNA, the CDR3 is TGTGCCAGCAGTTACTCCCTAACAGGCTACAATGAGCAGTTCTTC.

The J gene is TRBJ2-7, the V gene TRBV6-5, with a possible D match to TRBD1 (5 bases). V was cut by 7 bases and J by 4 bases, with 20 bases left in between. CDR1 and CDR2 from the germline V gene are MNHEY and SVGAGI. This CDR3 is 15 amino acids long. CDR3 in DNA: TGTGCCAGCAAAACAGGCCGTCCTGGATGGTACGAGCAGTACTTC. It is translated as CASKTGRPGWYEQYF.

The V gene is TRBV5-1, the J gene TRBJ2-5, with D tentatively TRBD2 (6 bases). Germline values: CDR1 SGHRS, CDR2 YFSETQ. The CDR3 has 12 amino acids. Trimming removed 4 bases from V and 3 bases from J, with 7 bases in between. CDR3 DNA sequence: TGCGCCAGCAGCCGGACTAAAGAGACCCAGTACTTC. This gives the protein CASSRTKETQYF.

This chain joins TRBV24-1 and TRBJ2-2, with D possibly TRBD2 on 6 matching bases. V lost 8 bases and J lost 5, with 14 bases in between. The CDR3 has 14 amino acids. Germline CDR1 is KGHDR and CDR2 is SFDVKD. CDR3 in amino acids: CATTPRGGTGELFF. CDR3 nucleotide sequence: TGTGCCACCACCCCTAGGGGAGGTACCGGGGAGCTGTTTTTT.

The chain is built from TRBV7-9 and TRBJ1-1; TRBD1 is a possible D gene (6 bases). Trimming removed 1 base at V and 7 bases at J, with 19 bases between. The V gene's germline CDR1 is SEHNR and CDR2 FQNEAQ (reference sequence). CDR3 length: 16 residues. The CDR3: CASSLGGGGGSVEAFF. CDR3 sequence (DNA): TGTGCCAGCAGCTTAGGGGGAGGGGGAGGGTCGGTTGAAGCTTTCTTT.

The chain links TRBV4-2 to TRBJ2-2; no clear D. Per the germline V gene, CDR1 is LGHNA and CDR2 is YNFKEQ. V was pared by 0 bases and J by 3 bases, with 11 bases between. The length of the CDR3 is 16 residues. CDR3 in amino acids: CASSQDMGLDTGELFF. CDR3 bases: TGTGCCAGCAGCCAAGACATGGGTCTAGACACCGGGGAGCTGTTTTTT.

This clone was seen just once. This sequence joins TRBV6-2 or TRBV6-3 and TRBJ2-1; D is unclear. Per germline, CDR1 MNHEY and CDR2 SVGEGT. V dropped 2 bases and J dropped 3 bases, with 8 bases sitting between them. This CDR3 region has 14 residues. CDR3 amino acids: CASSYLDFYNEQFF. The CDR3 region has the DNA TGTGCCAGCAGTTACCTAGACTTCTACAATGAGCAGTTCTTC.

The chain carries TRBV19 and TRBJ2-7; D is perhaps TRBD1 (5 bases). The V end was cut by 5 bases, the J end by 1 base, with 18 bases between. CDR1 and CDR2 from the germline V gene are LNHDA and SQIVND (reference sequence). The CDR3 totals 16 residues. CDR3 DNA: TGTGCCAGTAGTTCCCCCACAGGAGCTGGGTCCTACGAGCAGTACTTC. Its protein is CASSSPTGAGSYEQYF.

V usage is TRBV7-9 and J usage is TRBJ1-5; D is uncertain. Germline CDR1 is SEHNR and CDR2 is FQNEAQ (reference sequence). The V end lost 8 bases, the J end lost 4 bases, and 12 bases lay between the germline ends. This CDR3 spans 13 amino acids. Written as DNA, the CDR3 is TGTGCCAGCTCCCGGGGAGGAAATCAGCCCCAGCATTTT. Amino acids: CASSRGGNQPQHF. The complete variable domain, with remaining parts taken from reference TRBV7-9 and TRBJ1-5, reads DTGVSQNPRHKITKRGQNVTFRCDPISEHNRLYWYRQTLGQGPEFLTYFQNEAQLEKSRLLSDRFSAERPKGSFSTLEIQRTEQGDSAMYLCASSRGGNQPQHFGDGTRLSIL.

CDR3 residues: CASSDEVRNAGELFF. The CDR3 region has the DNA TGTGCCAGCAGTGATGAGGTCCGCAACGCCGGGGAGCTGTTTTTT. This sequence joins TRBV2 and TRBJ2-2; no firm D call. The germline gives CDR1 SNHLY, CDR2 FYNNEI. The CDR3 totals 15 residues. Trimming took 3 bases from V and 6 from J, leaving 14 bases between them.

This chain uses TRBV10-3 with TRBJ1-1; possibly TRBD1 for D (5 bases). This CDR3 has 13 residues. V lost 10 bases and J 3 bases, leaving 15 bases between the germline ends. Looked up from germline, CDR1 is ENHRY and CDR2 is SYGVKD. The CDR3 loop reads CATEGVSDTEAFF. CDR3 nucleotide sequence: TGTGCCACGGAAGGGGTTTCGGACACTGAAGCTTTCTTT.

The J gene is TRBJ1-1, the V gene TRBV20-1; 8 nucleotides line up with TRBD1. J gave up 11 bases and V 5 bases, and 7 bases lay outside the gene matches. The CDR3 extends over 11 amino acids. Germline V gene lookup returns CDR1 DFQATT and CDR2 SNEGSKA (reference sequence). CDR3 DNA sequence: TGCAGTGCTGGGGACAGGCTCGGGGCTTTCTTT. Protein product: CSAGDRLGAFF.

The DNA of the CDR3 is TGTGCCAGCAGTGTGGACAGGCCAAGCCCTAATGAAAAACTGTTTTTT. It is translated as CASSVDRPSPNEKLFF. The chain is built from TRBV2 and TRBJ1-4; 7 bases line up with TRBD1. Trimming at V came to 4 bases and at J to 3 bases, leaving 8 bases not matched to a gene. This CDR3 contains 16 residues. CDR1 SNHLY and CDR2 FYNNEI come from the germline V gene.

The chain joins TRBV28 to TRBJ1-1, with 7 bases matching TRBD1. The CDR3 spans 11 residues. The germline V gene has CDR1 MDHEN and CDR2 SYDVKM. The ends lost 6 bases at V and 11 bases at J; junction bases unmatched: 6. The DNA for the CDR3 is TGTGCCAGCAGAGTACAGGGGTATGCTTTCTTT. Its protein product is CASRVQGYAFF.

The chain recombines TRBV28 with TRBJ2-3, with D possibly TRBD2 on 5 matching bases. Deletions cut 2 bases from V and 2 bases from J, with 8 bases between. Germline loops: CDR1 MDHEN, CDR2 SYDVKM. This CDR3 is 14 amino acids long. CDR3 in DNA: TGTGCCAGCAGTTTAGGGCGGGCCACAGATACGCAGTATTTT. This sequence encodes CASSLGRATDTQYF.

The J gene is TRBJ2-7, the V gene TRBV28; D is unresolved. The germline CDR1 and CDR2 sequences are MDHEN and SYDVKM. Trimming took off 3 bases at V and 7 bases at J, with 4 bases between the two ends. The CDR3 has 10 residues. The CDR3 reads CASSFTEQYF. The CDR3 DNA sequence: TGTGCCAGCAGTTTTACAGAGCAGTACTTC.

CDR3 loop: CASSLLDSQETQYF. CDR3 sequence (DNA): TGTGCCAGCAGCCTTCTGGACAGCCAAGAGACCCAGTACTTC. The genes are TRBV5-6 and TRBJ2-5; tentatively, D is TRBD1 (6 bases). Trimming took off 4 bases at V and 1 base at J, with 11 bases between the two ends. The CDR3 runs 14 residues. Germline V gene lookup returns CDR1 SGHDT and CDR2 YYEEEE.

V gene TRBV28 combines with J gene TRBJ2-1; no definite D call. V was shortened by 4 bases and J by 12 bases, with 16 bases between the two germline ends. The length of the CDR3 is 13 residues. Germline CDR1 and CDR2: MDHEN and SYDVKM. The CDR3 DNA follows: TGTGCCAGCAGTTCACAGACCCTCCTTGGGCAGTTCTTC. It encodes CASSSQTLLGQFF.